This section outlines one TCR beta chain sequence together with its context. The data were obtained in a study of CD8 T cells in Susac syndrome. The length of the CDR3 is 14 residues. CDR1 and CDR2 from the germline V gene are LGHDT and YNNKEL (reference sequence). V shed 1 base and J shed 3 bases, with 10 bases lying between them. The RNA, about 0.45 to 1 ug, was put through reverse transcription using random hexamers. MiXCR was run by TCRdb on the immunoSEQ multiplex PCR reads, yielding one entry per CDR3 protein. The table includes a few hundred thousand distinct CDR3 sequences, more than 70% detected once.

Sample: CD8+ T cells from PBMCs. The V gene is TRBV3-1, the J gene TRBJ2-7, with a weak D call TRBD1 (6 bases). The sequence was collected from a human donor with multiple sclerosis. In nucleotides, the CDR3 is TGTGCCAGCAGCCAAGGGGAAGGGGGCTACGAGCAGTACTTC. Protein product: CASSQGEGGYEQYF.